The next 18 T cell receptor beta chains were all read from a single sample in a study of T cell repertoires in cytomegalovirus infection (dated by TCRdb to between 2018 and 2021). The sample's treatment or condition, from its label and the paper: in vitro stimulation with specific CMV peptide epitopes to enrich CMV-specific T cells. TCRdb names Illumina HiSeq 1500 as the instrument used. TCRdb applied fastp at Q25 and MiXCR to the public reads, then kept only in-frame beta chains. Each entry is one CDR3 protein sequence, shown with its most common DNA and genes. The sample table shows about a million distinct CDR3 sequences, and around 29% are seen once. 11% to 15% of the sample lies in the top ten. These receptors' antigens are unknown. Specimen: cultured CD8+ T cells from PBMCs, collected from culture after CMV antigen stimulation. These receptors all stem from a human donor in good health (CMV status not recorded). Some clones in this sample may be carry-over from other donors' samples.

The chain has TRBV14 and TRBJ1-4; weak D call: TRBD1 (5 bases). V lost 3 bases and J lost 8, with 19 bases in between. The CDR3 extends over 16 amino acids. The V gene's germline CDR1 is SGHDN and CDR2 FVKESK. DNA for the CDR3: TGTGCCAGCAGCCAGCCCGAGGGGCTGTTTAAGGAAAAACTGTTTTTT. Translating it yields CASSQPEGLFKEKLFF.

The chain joins TRBV29-1 to TRBJ1-2, with unresolved D. Trimming shortened V by 1 base and J by 0 bases, and 12 bases separated the two germline ends. Germline CDR1 reads SQVTM; CDR2 reads ANQGSEA. The length of the CDR3 is 15 residues. Written as DNA, the CDR3 is TGCAGCGTTGAAGGCCGACATGCTCCTAACTATGGCTACACCTTC. Its translation is CSVEGRHAPNYGYTF.

The CDR3 DNA is TGTGCCAGCAGCATTTCTCGGTCCGAAGCTTTCTTT. Amino acid sequence: CASSISRSEAFF. The J gene is TRBJ1-1, the V gene TRBV7-4; D not resolved. Trimming took 5 bases from V and 8 from J, leaving 12 bases between them. This CDR3 has 12 residues. Germline V lookup: CDR1 SGHVT, CDR2 SQSDAQ.

This clonotype occurred a few times. The genes are TRBV27 and TRBJ1-4, with 8 bases that match TRBD1. The V segment lost 6 bases and the J segment 8 bases; nucleotides outside the gene matches: 8. The germline CDR1 and CDR2 sequences are MNHEY and SMNVEV (reference sequence). The CDR3 runs to 14 residues. CDR3 sequence: CASSLGQGREKLFF. The DNA for the CDR3 is TGTGCCAGCAGCCTTGGACAGGGTAGAGAAAAACTGTTTTTT.

The chain carries TRBV5-1 and TRBJ2-7; the D gene is possibly TRBD2 (6 bases). Germline CDR1 reads SGHRS; CDR2 reads YFSETQ. This CDR3 comprises 14 residues. Trimming cost V 5 bases and J 5 bases, with 17 bases left between them. The CDR3 region has the DNA TGCGCCAGCAGATTAGCGGACCGGCGGAACGAGCAGTACTTC. The encoded protein is CASRLADRRNEQYF. Full variable domain (rest looked up from reference TRBV5-1 and TRBJ2-7): KAGVTQTPRYLIKTRGQQVTLSCSPISGHRSVSWYQQTPGQGLQFLFEYFSETQRNKGNFPGRFSGRQFSNSRSEMNVSTLELGDSALYLCASRLADRRNEQYFGPGTRLTVT.

The sample holds a few counts of this clonotype. The rearrangement joins TRBV7-3 to TRBJ2-3; no definite D call. This CDR3 has 13 amino acids. V lost 2 bases and J lost 4, with 7 bases in between. The germline CDR1 and CDR2 sequences are SGHTA and FQGTGA. The CDR3 here is CASSLLEADTQYF. The DNA for the CDR3 is TGTGCCAGCAGCTTACTAGAAGCAGATACGCAGTATTTT.

Concerning this clonotype: The conserved phenylalanine or tryptophan normally closing the CDR3 is absent here, so this likely arose from a read error. This chain links TRBV20-1 with TRBJ2-4; either TRBD1 or TRBD2 may supply D (5 bases each). In germline, CDR1 is DFQATT, CDR2 SNEGSKA (reference sequence). V was shortened by 3 bases and J by 2 bases, with 14 bases between the two germline ends. The CDR3 is 15 residues long. The CDR3 nucleotides read TGCAGTGCTAGGGCGTTGGGGGTCACCAAAAACATTCAGTACTCC. Translating gives CSARALGVTKNIQYS.

This clonotype occurred many times. This chain uses TRBV27 with TRBJ2-3; D is ambiguous. V gave up 4 bases and J gave up 1 base, with 3 bases separating them. The CDR3 runs to 12 residues. Per germline, CDR1 MNHEY and CDR2 SMNVEV (reference sequence). DNA for the CDR3: TGTGCCAGCAGTTCCCGCACAGATACGCAGTATTTT. Protein sequence: CASSSRTDTQYF.

This clonotype was counted a few times. The genes are TRBV6-5 and TRBJ2-1; no definite D call. V shed 0 bases and J shed 3 bases, with 6 bases lying between them. The CDR3 is made up of 14 amino acids. The germline CDR1 and CDR2 sequences are MNHEY and SVGAGI. The chain's CDR3 is CASSYSPGYNEQFF. The CDR3 bases are TGTGCCAGCAGTTACTCGCCCGGCTACAATGAGCAGTTCTTC.

Ten or more counts support this clonotype. The chain combines TRBV7-9 with TRBJ2-7; D perhaps matches TRBD2 (6 bases). This CDR3 comprises 14 residues. Trimming took off 3 bases at V and 4 bases at J, with 13 bases between the two ends. From germline, CDR1 is SEHNR and CDR2 FQNEAQ (reference sequence). For the CDR3, the DNA is TGTGCCAGCAGCTTCGGCGGGGAACCTTACGAGCAGTACTTC. Translation: CASSFGGEPYEQYF.

The chain joins TRBV7-9 to TRBJ2-3; D unclear. Trimming removed 1 base from V and 5 bases from J, with 4 bases in between. Germline V gene data show CDR1 as SEHNR and CDR2 as FQNEAQ (reference sequence). The CDR3 loop spans 12 amino acids. Here the CDR3 DNA reads TGTGCCAGCAGCTTAGAGCGAGATACGCAGTATTTT. Residues: CASSLERDTQYF.

The rearrangement joins TRBV12-3 or TRBV12-4 to TRBJ2-2, with D uncertain. The CDR3 is 14 amino acids. Between the trimmed V and J ends, which lost 5 bases and 2 bases, there was a span of 9 bases. CDR3 nucleotide sequence: TGTGCCAGCAGTCCCCTATATAACACCGGGGAGCTGTTTTTT. It translates to CASSPLYNTGELFF.

The table lists this clonotype with a few counts. The CDR3 bases are TGTGCCAGCAGCTCCTCAACCCTCGCCGACGTTAATGAAAAACTGTTTTTT. This sequence encodes CASSSSTLADVNEKLFF. The chain recombines TRBV7-9 with TRBJ1-4; D unclear. The CDR3 consists of 17 residues. Germline-derived CDR1 and CDR2 are SEHNR and FQNEAQ (reference sequence). The V gene lost 4 bases and the J gene lost 4 bases, with 19 bases spanning the gap.

This chain uses TRBV27 with TRBJ2-1, with 8 bases identical to TRBD2. This CDR3 is 16 amino acids long. Germline V lookup: CDR1 MNHEY, CDR2 SMNVEV (reference sequence). V trimming: 2 bases; J trimming: 7 bases; junction bases outside the gene matches: 10. The CDR3 nucleotides read TGTGCCAGCAGTTTAATACTAGCCGGGGGGGCAAATGAGCAGTTCTTC. Protein sequence: CASSLILAGGANEQFF.

This clonotype was counted at least ten times. V usage is TRBV7-6 and J usage is TRBJ2-2; D possibly uses TRBD1 or TRBD2 (6 bases each). Trimming shortened V by 5 bases and J by 4 bases, and 17 bases separated the two germline ends. In germline, CDR1 is SGHVS, CDR2 FNYEAQ. The CDR3 spans 16 residues. As DNA, the CDR3 is TGTGCCAGCAGCCGATGGGGGGCGGCGAGCACCGGGGAGCTGTTTTTT. Protein: CASSRWGAASTGELFF.

This CDR3 reads CASSQSIQPQHF. The CDR3 region has the DNA TGTGCCAGTAGCCAGTCGATCCAGCCCCAGCATTTT. The chain couples TRBV19 to TRBJ1-5; D gene unclear. The CDR3 consists of 12 residues. V shed 6 bases and J shed 7 bases, with 10 bases lying between them. Germline-derived CDR1 and CDR2 are LNHDA and SQIVND (reference sequence).

At least ten counts were recorded for this clonotype. The chain uses TRBV7-2 and TRBJ2-5; the D is unclear. V lost 1 base and J 2 bases, leaving 14 bases between the germline ends. Per germline, CDR1 SGHTA and CDR2 FQGNSA. This CDR3 is 16 amino acids long. DNA for the CDR3: TGTGCCAGCAGCTTAGATGGCCGACGACTTCAAGAGACCCAGTACTTC. Residues: CASSLDGRRLQETQYF.

This clonotype was observed a handful of times. The chain couples TRBV27 to TRBJ2-1; 8 nucleotides line up with TRBD1. Germline assignment: CDR1 MNHEY and CDR2 SMNVEV (reference sequence). The CDR3 spans 13 residues. V was clipped by 10 bases and J by 3 bases; unmatched bases: 5. The CDR3 DNA follows: TGTGCCACCAAGACAGGGGACTACAATGAGCAGTTCTTC. It yields the protein CATKTGDYNEQFF.